These 30 T cell receptor beta chains share one sample of origin, sequenced in a study of T cell responses to AZD1222 COVID-19 vaccine. Profiled with immunoSEQ multiplex PCR; TCRdb holds only in-frame clones, not every one. This table holds about 190,000 clones, about 90% found once. The sequenced sample was peripheral blood, obtained on day 0 of MenACWY control vaccination. The source of these receptors is an adult in good health.

The genes are TRBV7-2 and TRBJ2-3; D could derive from TRBD1 or TRBD2 (6 bases each). The CDR3 sequence is 15 residues long. The V end lost 4 bases, the J end lost 4 bases, and 15 bases lay between the germline ends. The germline CDR1 and CDR2 sequences are SGHTA and FQGNSA. The CDR3 DNA reads as TGTGCCAGCAGCTCCGGGACAAGGGGGGCAGATACGCAGTATTTT. It codes for CASSSGTRGADTQYF. Looking up the rest from reference TRBV7-2 and TRBJ2-3 gives the full variable domain: GAGVSQSPSNKVTEKGKDVELRCDPISGHTALYWYRQSLGQGLEFLIYFQGNSAPDKSGLPSDRFSAERTGGSVSTLTIQRTQQEDSAVYLCASSSGTRGADTQYFGPGTRLTVL.

CDR3 protein: CASSLALVNTEAFF. CDR3 coding DNA: TGTGCCAGCAGCTTAGCTCTGGTGAACACTGAAGCTTTCTTT. This rearrangement joins TRBV7-9 to TRBJ1-1; D is uncertain. This CDR3 region has 14 residues. Germline V gene data show CDR1 as SEHNR and CDR2 as FQNEAQ (reference sequence). The V and J ends lost 0 bases and 0 bases respectively, with 5 bases between them.

This clone was seen only once. The chain couples TRBV28 to TRBJ2-7; D gene uncertain. Trimming shortened V by 6 bases and J by 2 bases, and 8 bases separated the two germline ends. CDR1 is MDHEN and CDR2 is SYDVKM in the germline V gene. The CDR3 contains 12 residues. CDR3 in amino acids: CASSLQTYEQYF. CDR3 sequence (DNA): TGTGCCAGCAGCTTACAAACCTACGAGCAGTACTTC.

This chain links TRBV7-9 with TRBJ1-2, with a weak D call TRBD1 (5 bases). The V end lost 2 bases, the J end lost 4 bases, and 8 bases lay between the germline ends. This CDR3 has 13 amino acids. The germline gives CDR1 SEHNR, CDR2 FQNEAQ (reference sequence). CDR3 nucleotide sequence: TGTGCCAGCAGCTTATCCCAGGGCTATGGCTACACCTTC. It encodes CASSLSQGYGYTF.

The chain recombines TRBV7-9 with TRBJ2-7, with D possibly matching TRBD2 (5 bases). From germline, CDR1 is SEHNR and CDR2 FQNEAQ (reference sequence). The V and J ends lost 5 bases and 0 bases respectively, with 11 bases between them. The length of the CDR3 is 14 residues. The CDR3 sequence is CASSKGLVSYEQYF. The CDR3 nucleotides are TGTGCCAGCAGCAAAGGACTCGTCTCCTACGAGCAGTACTTC.

The rearrangement links TRBV10-3 to TRBJ2-1, with 8 bases that match TRBD1. J gave up 8 bases and V 4 bases, and 7 bases lay outside the gene matches. This CDR3 spans 14 amino acids. In germline, CDR1 is ENHRY, CDR2 SYGVKD. CDR3: CAISAGQGSDEQFF. The CDR3, as DNA: TGTGCCATCAGTGCCGGACAGGGAAGCGATGAGCAGTTCTTC.

This clone was observed a few times. This sequence joins TRBV19 and TRBJ2-7; TRBD1 might be the D (6 bases). V was clipped by 4 bases and J by 4 bases, with 17 bases between them. Looked up from germline, CDR1 is LNHDA and CDR2 is SQIVND (reference sequence). This CDR3 spans 15 amino acids. Written as DNA, the CDR3 is TGTGCCAGTAGTACGCAGGGGCCGCGGAGGTACGAGCAGTACTTC. Translating gives CASSTQGPRRYEQYF.

The J gene is TRBJ1-3, the V gene TRBV5-1, with 8 positions matching TRBD1. CDR1 is SGHRS and CDR2 is YFSETQ in the germline V gene. This CDR3 contains 14 residues. Trimming cost V 4 bases and J 4 bases; bases outside gene matches: 4. The CDR3 DNA follows: TGCGCCAGCAGCCTACAGGGGGTCGGAAACACCATATATTTT. It is translated as CASSLQGVGNTIYF.

This clone was seen once. This sequence joins TRBV5-4 and TRBJ2-1, with 8 bases that match TRBD2. Germline V lookup: CDR1 SGHNT, CDR2 YYREEE (reference sequence). The V segment lost 0 bases and the J segment 8 bases; nucleotides outside the gene matches: 4. The CDR3 consists of 14 residues. CDR3 residues: CASSLVGGAYEQFF. The CDR3 DNA is TGTGCCAGCAGCTTGGTCGGGGGGGCCTATGAGCAGTTCTTC.

This clone was counted a single time. The chain links TRBV6-5 to TRBJ1-3; tentative D call: TRBD1 (6 bases). Per the germline V gene, CDR1 is MNHEY and CDR2 is SVGAGI. Trimming shortened V by 6 bases and J by 0 bases, and 9 bases separated the two germline ends. The CDR3 runs 14 residues. The DNA for the CDR3 is TGTGCCAGCAGGGGGGCGAGCTCTGGAAACACCATATATTTT. Its protein is CASRGASSGNTIYF.

CDR3 amino acids: CSVEVGTNTGELFF. The CDR3 DNA follows: TGCAGCGTTGAAGTCGGAACGAACACCGGGGAGCTGTTTTTT. The genes are TRBV29-1 and TRBJ2-2; no reliable D call. V was cut by 1 base and J by 0 bases, with 6 bases left in between. The germline V gene encodes CDR1 SQVTM and CDR2 ANQGSEA. This CDR3 is built from 14 residues.

The chain employs TRBV5-1 and TRBJ1-2, with no clear D. Per the germline V gene, CDR1 is SGHRS and CDR2 is YFSETQ. The CDR3 runs 14 residues. Trimming took 3 bases from V and 0 from J, leaving 9 bases between them. The CDR3 region has the DNA TGCGCCAGCAGCTCCGACGGAGCTAACTATGGCTACACCTTC. Translated: CASSSDGANYGYTF.

The chain combines TRBV6-5 with TRBJ2-1, with 9 bases matching TRBD2. Per germline, CDR1 MNHEY and CDR2 SVGAGI. V lost 2 bases, J lost 5 bases, and 4 bases stayed unmatched. This CDR3 region has 15 residues. This CDR3 reads CASSYQASGDNEQFF. The CDR3 nucleotides read TGTGCCAGCAGTTACCAGGCTAGCGGGGACAATGAGCAGTTCTTC.

This clone was recorded once. The chain couples TRBV9 to TRBJ2-7; 11 bases align to TRBD1. Germline V lookup: CDR1 SGDLS, CDR2 YYNGEE. The CDR3 covers 14 residues. Trimming removed 3 bases from V and 6 bases from J; junction bases left unmatched: 5. CDR3 protein: CASSEGQGVSEQYF. CDR3 DNA sequence: TGTGCCAGCAGCGAGGGACAGGGGGTATCCGAGCAGTACTTC.

This clone was detected a few times. The rearrangement links TRBV27 to TRBJ2-1; 9 bases agree with TRBD2. The CDR3 is made up of 15 amino acids. CDR1 is MNHEY and CDR2 is SMNVEV in the germline V gene (reference sequence). V gave up 5 bases and J gave up 8 bases; unmatched junction bases: 10. CDR3 in DNA: TGTGCCAGCAGTGCCCCGGGGCGCGGGAGGGATGAGCAGTTCTTC. Translated, it gives CASSAPGRGRDEQFF.

The CDR3 region has the DNA TGTGCCAGCAGCTACTTTGGGGACAGGGAGGGTCAGCCCCAGCATTTT. Amino acids: CASSYFGDREGQPQHF. This chain connects TRBV28 to TRBJ1-5; 9 positions match TRBD1. V was clipped by 6 bases and J by 6 bases; unmatched bases: 12. CDR3 length: 16 residues. Germline V gene lookup returns CDR1 MDHEN and CDR2 SYDVKM.

The chain is built from TRBV5-4 and TRBJ1-2; maybe TRBD1 (6 bases). Per the germline V gene, CDR1 is SGHNT and CDR2 is YYREEE (reference sequence). V was pared by 7 bases and J by 6 bases, with 25 bases between. The CDR3 runs to 16 residues. This CDR3 reads CASFTTGAGLPDGYTF. Here the CDR3 DNA reads TGTGCCAGCTTTACGACAGGTGCAGGCCTTCCCGATGGCTACACCTTC.

This chain links TRBV6-6 with TRBJ2-6; unclear D gene. V lost 8 bases and J 0 bases, leaving 5 bases between the germline ends. Germline V gene data show CDR1 as MNHNY and CDR2 as SVGAGI (reference sequence). This CDR3 contains 13 residues. The CDR3 sequence is CASADSGANVLTF. DNA for the CDR3: TGTGCCAGCGCCGACTCTGGGGCCAACGTCCTGACTTTC.

In nucleotides, the CDR3 is TGTGCCAGCAGCGTAGGACGGCAGCTTTTTAATACCGGGGAGCTGTTTTTT. Amino acids: CASSVGRQLFNTGELFF. The chain recombines TRBV9 with TRBJ2-2, with D hard to call. CDR1 SGDLS and CDR2 YYNGEE come from the germline V gene. The CDR3 length is 17 residues. V lost 0 bases and J 5 bases, leaving 17 bases between the germline ends.

The chain's CDR3 is CASSGTVYSNQPQHF. The DNA for the CDR3 is TGTGCCAGCAGTGGGACAGTTTATAGCAATCAGCCCCAGCATTTT. The chain couples TRBV28 to TRBJ1-5; 7 nucleotides agree with TRBD1. Germline V gives CDR1 MDHEN, CDR2 SYDVKM. This CDR3 region has 15 residues. The junction had 4 bases not matched to a gene; V was cut back by 5 bases and J by 0 bases.

This chain uses TRBV10-3 with TRBJ1-1; 7 bases align to TRBD1. CDR1 and CDR2 from the germline V gene are ENHRY and SYGVKD. There are 12 residues in the CDR3. V trimming: 6 bases; J trimming: 5 bases; junction bases outside the gene matches: 3. The chain's CDR3 is CAIRETGTEAFF. CDR3 nucleotides: TGTGCCATCAGGGAGACAGGGACTGAAGCTTTCTTT.

The rearrangement links TRBV19 to TRBJ1-5, with 8 bases matching TRBD1. Germline values: CDR1 LNHDA, CDR2 SQIVND (reference sequence). The CDR3 is 16 residues long. Germline trimming cut 5 bases from V and 6 bases from J; bases unmatched to any gene: 12. In DNA form, the CDR3 reads TGTGCCAGTAGTCCCGGACAGGGCGGCCTTAGTCAGCCCCAGCATTTT. Its protein product is CASSPGQGGLSQPQHF. Using reference TRBV19 and TRBJ1-5 for the parts outside the CDR3, the full variable domain is DGGITQSPKYLFRKEGQNVTLSCEQNLNHDAMYWYRQDPGQGLRLIYYSQIVNDFQKGDIAEGYSVSREKKESFPLTVTSAQKNPTAFYLCASSPGQGGLSQPQHFGDGTRLSIL.

The chain recombines TRBV6-1 with TRBJ1-1, with D unresolved. In germline, CDR1 is MNHNS, CDR2 SASEGT. V lost 3 bases and J lost 0, with 5 bases in between. The CDR3 consists of 13 residues. The CDR3 sequence: CASSDMMNTEAFF. The CDR3 DNA sequence: TGTGCCAGCAGTGACATGATGAACACTGAAGCTTTCTTT.

V and J are TRBV6-4 and TRBJ2-2; 10 positions agree with TRBD1. V shed 6 bases, J shed 5 bases, and the junction held 3 bases outside the gene matches. This CDR3 spans 14 amino acids. The germline V gene has CDR1 MRHNA and CDR2 SNTAGT. Here the CDR3 reads CASRGTGETGELFF. The CDR3 DNA follows: TGTGCCAGCAGAGGGACAGGGGAAACCGGGGAGCTGTTTTTT.

The chain joins TRBV29-1 to TRBJ2-7, with D perhaps being TRBD1 or TRBD2 (5 bases each). The CDR3 has 11 amino acids. CDR1 and CDR2 (germline): SQVTM, ANQGSEA. The ends were cut back, 7 bases at V and 8 bases at J, with 15 bases in the middle. The CDR3 reads CSAQVGEKQYF. In DNA, the CDR3 is TGCAGCGCCCAGGTGGGGGAAAAGCAGTACTTC.

This chain uses TRBV28 with TRBJ1-5; D is perhaps TRBD1 (6 bases). Germline V gene sequence: CDR1 MDHEN, CDR2 SYDVKM. The V end lost 3 bases, the J end lost 0 bases, and 12 bases lay between the germline ends. This CDR3 has 16 residues. The CDR3 DNA is TGTGCCAGCAGTTTGACGGGGGCACTTAGCAATCAGCCCCAGCATTTT. Protein: CASSLTGALSNQPQHF.

The CDR3 DNA reads as TGTGCCAGCAGCTCGACTAGCGGGGGGGCCGCTACGCAGTATTTT. This encodes CASSSTSGGAATQYF. This chain links TRBV5-5 with TRBJ2-3; the match to TRBD2 covers 14 bases. V was clipped by 3 bases and J by 8 bases; unmatched bases: 5. There are 15 residues in the CDR3. Germline lookup yields CDR1 SGHKS and CDR2 YYEKEE (reference sequence).

The chain recombines TRBV27 with TRBJ2-1; TRBD2 might be the D (6 bases). The CDR3 loop spans 17 amino acids. V lost 4 bases, J lost 3 bases, and 19 bases lay in between. Per germline, CDR1 MNHEY and CDR2 SMNVEV (reference sequence). Written as DNA, the CDR3 is TGTGCCAGCAGTTCCCAATTCTCTAGCGATGACTACAATGAGCAGTTCTTC. Protein: CASSSQFSSDDYNEQFF.

The chain is built from TRBV6-1 and TRBJ2-1, with 7 nucleotides matching TRBD2. With 3 bases clipped from V and 2 bases from J, the junction kept 4 bases outside the gene matches. Per germline, CDR1 MNHNS and CDR2 SASEGT. The CDR3 runs 15 residues. Here the CDR3 reads CASSEETSPYNEQFF. The CDR3 nucleotides read TGTGCCAGCAGTGAGGAGACTAGCCCCTACAATGAGCAGTTCTTC.

The rearrangement links TRBV2 to TRBJ2-7; D gene unclear. V lost 8 bases, J lost 3 bases, and 14 bases lay in between. The CDR3 runs 13 residues. CDR1 is SNHLY and CDR2 is FYNNEI in the germline V gene. CDR3 in DNA: TGTGCCAGCGCAGGACCCGGAATCTACGAGCAGTACTTC. It is translated as CASAGPGIYEQYF.